This T cell receptor (beta chain) stems from a study of cytomegalovirus exposure and HLA in healthy donors. The junction had 18 bases not matched to a gene; V was cut back by 3 bases and J by 5 bases. The germline V gene has CDR1 MDHEN and CDR2 SYDVKM. The CDR3 runs to 19 residues. In the PCR, 60 Vbeta and 13 Jbeta primers were used. Produced via immunoSEQ multiplex PCR; TCRdb's table is partial and in-frame only. This repertoire includes around 210,000 clones. This clonotype originated in a girl aged 2 to 9 in good health and CMV-seropositive. The sequencing sample was made of PBMCs. V is TRBV28 and J is TRBJ2-5; TRBD2 matches at 10 bases. This CDR3 is CASSFLGSFLAGVWETQYF. CDR3 in DNA: TGTGCCAGCAGTTTCCTTGGGTCATTTCTAGCGGGAGTCTGGGAGACCCAGTACTTC. Looking up the rest from reference TRBV28 and TRBJ2-5 gives the full variable domain: DVKVTQSSRYLVKRTGEKVFLECVQDMDHENMFWYRQDPGLGLRLIYFSYDVKMKEKGDIPEGYSVSREKKERFSLILESASTNQTSMYLCASSFLGSFLAGVWETQYFGPGTRLLVL.